This TCR beta chain emerged from a study of blood T cell repertoires in COVID-19. Study overall: Nucleic acid was either cDNA or gDNA, and it came from T cells, B-cell-depleted T cells, or PBMCs.

Germline assignment: CDR1 SGHVS and CDR2 FNYEAQ. Trimming took 3 bases from V and 2 from J; bases not matched to a gene: 6. There are 15 residues in the CDR3. Original processing methods: Amplification of reference gene primers provided the estimated nucleated cell counts. Clones were read by immunoSEQ multiplex PCR, and TCRdb kept only the in-frame ones, dropping some. V and J calls and clone size are given by that table; D and trimming were obtained from the DNA. The data show some 350,000 clones, with 87% seen just once and 5.3% held by the top ten. Source material: PBMCs or T cells enriched from blood (not recorded which). The sequence was obtained from a woman aged 25 to 45 who had recovered from COVID-19. This chain links TRBV7-6 with TRBJ1-2; 7 nucleotides match TRBD1. The CDR3 coding sequence is TGTGCCAGCAGCTTGTCAGAGACAGGGAACTATGGCTACACCTTC. This translates into CASSLSETGNYGYTF.